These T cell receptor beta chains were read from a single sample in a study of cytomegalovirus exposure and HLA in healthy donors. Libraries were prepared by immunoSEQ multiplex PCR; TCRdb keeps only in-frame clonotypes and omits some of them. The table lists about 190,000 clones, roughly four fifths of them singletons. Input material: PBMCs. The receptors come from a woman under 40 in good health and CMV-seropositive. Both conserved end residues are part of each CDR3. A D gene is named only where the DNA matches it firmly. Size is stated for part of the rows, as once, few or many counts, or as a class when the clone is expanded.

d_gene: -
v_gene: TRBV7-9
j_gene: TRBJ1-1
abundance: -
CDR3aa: CASSPSYTEAFF
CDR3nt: TGTGCCAGCAGCCCAAGCTACACTGAAGCTTTCTTT

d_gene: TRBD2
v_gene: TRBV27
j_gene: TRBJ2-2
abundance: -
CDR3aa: CASSISGGNTGELFF
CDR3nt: TGTGCCAGCAGCATTAGCGGGGGGAACACCGGGGAGCTGTTTTTT

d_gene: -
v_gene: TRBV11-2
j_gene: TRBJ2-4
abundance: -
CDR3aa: CASSLTDGNIQYF
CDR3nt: TGTGCCAGCAGTTTGACAGACGGAAACATTCAGTACTTC

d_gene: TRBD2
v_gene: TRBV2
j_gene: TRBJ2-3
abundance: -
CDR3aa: CANTIPGLAGDTQYF
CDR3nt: TGTGCCAACACGATACCGGGACTAGCGGGAGACACGCAGTATTTT

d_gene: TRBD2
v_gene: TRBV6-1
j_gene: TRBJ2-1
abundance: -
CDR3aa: CASSMTSGVGEQFF
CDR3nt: TGTGCCAGCAGTATGACTAGCGGAGTGGGGGAGCAGTTCTTC

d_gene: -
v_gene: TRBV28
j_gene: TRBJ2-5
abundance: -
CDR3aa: CASSLGQWGGTQYF
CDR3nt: TGTGCCAGCAGTTTAGGGCAGTGGGGAGGGACCCAGTACTTC

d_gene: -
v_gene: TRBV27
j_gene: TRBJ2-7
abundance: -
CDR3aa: CASSPQGRDGDYGQYF
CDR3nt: TGTGCCAGCAGTCCACAGGGCCGGGACGGGGACTACGGGCAGTACTTC

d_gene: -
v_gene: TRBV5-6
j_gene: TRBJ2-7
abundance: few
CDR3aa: CASSPGLPTSYEQYF
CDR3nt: TGTGCCAGCAGCCCGGGACTTCCGACATCCTACGAGCAGTACTTC

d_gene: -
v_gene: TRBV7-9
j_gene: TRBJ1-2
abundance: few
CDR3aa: CASSLDTGPSYTF
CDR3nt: TGTGCCAGCAGCTTAGACACAGGGCCGAGCTACACCTTC

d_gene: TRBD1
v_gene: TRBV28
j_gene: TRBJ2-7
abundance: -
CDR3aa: CASSSGQGTSYEQYF
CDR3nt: TGTGCCAGCAGTTCCGGACAGGGTACCTCCTACGAGCAGTACTTC

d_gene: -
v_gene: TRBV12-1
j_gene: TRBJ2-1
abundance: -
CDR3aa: CASSHRGTSPFNEQFF
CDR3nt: TGTGCCAGCAGCCACCGCGGGACTAGTCCCTTCAATGAGCAGTTCTTC

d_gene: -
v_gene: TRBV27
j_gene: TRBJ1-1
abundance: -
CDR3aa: CASSLGRGGTEAFF
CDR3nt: TGTGCCAGCAGTTTGGGCAGGGGAGGGACTGAAGCTTTCTTT

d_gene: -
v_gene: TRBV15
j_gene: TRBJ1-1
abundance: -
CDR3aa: CATGGPGGTEAFF
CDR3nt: TGTGCCACCGGAGGACCCGGCGGCACTGAAGCTTTCTTT

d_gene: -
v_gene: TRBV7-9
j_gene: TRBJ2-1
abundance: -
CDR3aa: CASSLAGVGFNEQFF
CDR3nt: TGTGCCAGCAGCTTAGCCGGGGTAGGGTTCAATGAGCAGTTCTTC

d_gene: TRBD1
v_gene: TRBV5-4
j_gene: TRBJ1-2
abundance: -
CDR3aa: CASSRDRQGQGHGYTF
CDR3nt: TGTGCCAGCAGTCGCGACCGTCAGGGACAGGGGCATGGCTACACCTTC

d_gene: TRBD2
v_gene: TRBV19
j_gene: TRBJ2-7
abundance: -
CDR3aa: CASRGAGGRPYEQYF
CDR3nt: TGTGCCAGCCGAGGAGCGGGAGGGAGGCCCTACGAGCAGTACTTC

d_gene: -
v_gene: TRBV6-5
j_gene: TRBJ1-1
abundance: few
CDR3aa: CASSTGLNTEAFF
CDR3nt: TGTGCCAGCAGTACAGGTTTGAACACTGAAGCTTTCTTT

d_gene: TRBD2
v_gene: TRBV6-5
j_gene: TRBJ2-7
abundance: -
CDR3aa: CASTPAGEVPEQYF
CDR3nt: TGTGCCAGCACCCCTGCGGGAGAGGTTCCCGAGCAGTACTTC

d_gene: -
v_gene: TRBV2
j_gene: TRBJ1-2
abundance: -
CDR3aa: CASSEHRTYGYTF
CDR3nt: TGTGCCAGCAGTGAGCACCGGACATATGGCTACACCTTC

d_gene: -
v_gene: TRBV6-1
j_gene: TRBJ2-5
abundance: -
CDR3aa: CASSEGITGIQETQYF
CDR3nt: TGTGCCAGCAGCGAAGGGATAACAGGAATCCAAGAGACCCAGTACTTC

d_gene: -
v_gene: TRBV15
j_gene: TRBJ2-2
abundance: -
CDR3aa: CATSSPVGAGTGELFF
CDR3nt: TGTGCCACCAGCAGCCCAGTGGGAGCGGGCACCGGGGAGCTGTTTTTT

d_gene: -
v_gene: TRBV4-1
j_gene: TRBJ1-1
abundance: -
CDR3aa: CASSHLAGAGTEAFF
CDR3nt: TGCGCCAGCAGCCACCTAGCAGGGGCAGGGACTGAAGCTTTCTTT

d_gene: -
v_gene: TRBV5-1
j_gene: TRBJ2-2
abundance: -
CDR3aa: CASSLDAGLLPGELFF
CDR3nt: TGCGCCAGCAGCTTGGATGCGGGACTGCTCCCCGGGGAGCTGTTTTTT

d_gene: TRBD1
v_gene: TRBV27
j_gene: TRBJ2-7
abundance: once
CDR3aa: CASSLGTAYEQYF
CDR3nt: TGTGCCAGCAGCCTTGGGACAGCCTACGAGCAGTACTTC

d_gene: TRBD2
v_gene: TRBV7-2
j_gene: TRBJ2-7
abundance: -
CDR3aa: CASSLGILAGLYEQYF
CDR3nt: TGTGCCAGCAGCTTAGGGATCCTAGCGGGGTTATACGAGCAGTACTTC

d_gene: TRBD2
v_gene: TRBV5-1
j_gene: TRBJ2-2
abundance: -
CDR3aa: CASSATSGRTGELFF
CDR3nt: TGCGCCAGCAGCGCGACTAGCGGGAGGACCGGGGAGCTGTTTTTT

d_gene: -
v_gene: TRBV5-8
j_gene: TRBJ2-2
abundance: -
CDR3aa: CASSLAPRAGELFF
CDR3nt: TGTGCCAGCAGCTTGGCCCCTCGGGCCGGGGAGCTGTTTTTT

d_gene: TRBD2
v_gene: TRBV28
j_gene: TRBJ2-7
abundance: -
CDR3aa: CASSTGTSGAYEQYF
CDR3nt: TGTGCCAGCAGTACCGGGACTAGCGGGGCCTACGAGCAGTACTTC